The clone carrying this T cell receptor (beta chain) was counted only a few times. Time point described: pre-sensitization, week 0. Regarding treatment: therapeutic diphenylcyclopropenone sensitization with weekly scalp DPC. This entry belongs to a study of human T cells and chemical hapten exposure. Germline V gives CDR1 MGHRA, CDR2 YSYEKL. The CDR3 totals 14 residues. The V gene end was trimmed by 2 bases and the J gene end by 9 bases; junction bases not matched to a gene: 5. The library gave individual cDNA molecules unique molecular identifiers. A single record per CDR3 protein comes from TCRdb applying MiXCR to the RACE reads. The top ten hold approximately 3.1% of the sample, which has roughly 100,000 distinct CDR3 sequences, approximately 11% seen once.

Sequencing used whole blood, obtained in connection with sensitization to the hapten diphenylcyclopropenone (DPC). The J gene is TRBJ2-1, the V gene TRBV4-1; 9 bases are shared with TRBD1. The clonotype was recovered from an older woman with alopecia areata. Some clones in this sample may be carry-over from other donors' samples. DNA for the CDR3: TGCGCCAGCAGCCAATACAGGGGGCAGGTTGAGCAGTTCTTC. The encoded protein is CASSQYRGQVEQFF.